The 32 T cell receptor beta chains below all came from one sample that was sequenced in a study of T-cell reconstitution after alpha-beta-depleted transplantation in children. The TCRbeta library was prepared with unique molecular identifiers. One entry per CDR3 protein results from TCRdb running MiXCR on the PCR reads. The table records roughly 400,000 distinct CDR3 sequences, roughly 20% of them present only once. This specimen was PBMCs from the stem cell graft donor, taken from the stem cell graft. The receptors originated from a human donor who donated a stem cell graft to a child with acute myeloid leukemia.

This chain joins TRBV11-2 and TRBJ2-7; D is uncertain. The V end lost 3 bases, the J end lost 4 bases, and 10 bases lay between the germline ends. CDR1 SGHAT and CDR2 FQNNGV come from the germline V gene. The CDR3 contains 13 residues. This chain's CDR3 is CASSFGSEYEQYF. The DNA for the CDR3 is TGTGCCAGCAGCTTTGGCTCTGAATACGAGCAGTACTTC.

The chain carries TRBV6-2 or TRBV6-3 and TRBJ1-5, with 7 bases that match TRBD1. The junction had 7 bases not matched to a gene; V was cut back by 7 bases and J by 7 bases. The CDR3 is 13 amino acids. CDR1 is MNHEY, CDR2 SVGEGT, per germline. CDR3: CASIRGKDQPQHF. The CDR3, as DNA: TGTGCCAGCATCAGGGGGAAGGACCAGCCCCAGCATTTT.

CDR3 coding DNA: TGTGCCAGCAGTGGGAACAGGGGCGGTGGAAACACCATATATTTT. Its protein product is CASSGNRGGGNTIYF. The chain carries TRBV25-1 and TRBJ1-3; TRBD1 aligns across 7 bases. The CDR3 is 15 amino acids. Germline values: CDR1 MGHDK, CDR2 SYGVNS. V shed 4 bases and J 3 bases; nucleotides not matched to a gene: 6.

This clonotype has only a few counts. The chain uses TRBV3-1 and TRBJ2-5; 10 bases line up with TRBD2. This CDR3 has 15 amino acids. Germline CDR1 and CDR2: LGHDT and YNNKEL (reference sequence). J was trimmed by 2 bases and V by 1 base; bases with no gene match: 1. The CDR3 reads CASSQGTSGQETQYF. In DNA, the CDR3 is TGTGCCAGCAGCCAAGGGACTAGCGGACAAGAGACCCAGTACTTC.

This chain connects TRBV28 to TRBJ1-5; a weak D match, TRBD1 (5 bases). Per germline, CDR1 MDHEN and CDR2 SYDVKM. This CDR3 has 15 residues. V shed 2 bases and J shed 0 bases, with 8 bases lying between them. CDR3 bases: TGTGCCAGCAGTTTAGTACAGGTTAGCAATCAGCCCCAGCATTTT. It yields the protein CASSLVQVSNQPQHF. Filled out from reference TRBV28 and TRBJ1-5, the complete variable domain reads DVKVTQSSRYLVKRTGEKVFLECVQDMDHENMFWYRQDPGLGLRLIYFSYDVKMKEKGDIPEGYSVSREKKERFSLILESASTNQTSMYLCASSLVQVSNQPQHFGDGTRLSIL.

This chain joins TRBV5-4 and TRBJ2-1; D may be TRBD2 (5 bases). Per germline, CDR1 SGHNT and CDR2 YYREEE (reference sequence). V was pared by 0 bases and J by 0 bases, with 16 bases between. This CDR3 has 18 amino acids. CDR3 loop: CASSLDGIASSSYNEQFF. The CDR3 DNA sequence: TGTGCCAGCAGCTTGGACGGGATAGCGTCTAGCTCCTACAATGAGCAGTTCTTC. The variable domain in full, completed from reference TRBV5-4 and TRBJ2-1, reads ETGVTQSPTHLIKTRGQQVTLRCSSQSGHNTVSWYQQALGQGPQFIFQYYREEENGRGNFPPRFSGLQFPNYSSELNVNALELDDSALYLCASSLDGIASSSYNEQFFGPGTRLTVL.

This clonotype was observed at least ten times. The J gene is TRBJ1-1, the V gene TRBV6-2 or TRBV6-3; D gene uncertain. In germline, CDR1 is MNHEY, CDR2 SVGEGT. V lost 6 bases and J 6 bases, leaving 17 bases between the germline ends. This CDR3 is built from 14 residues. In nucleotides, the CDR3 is TGTGCCAGCAGCTTTTCGCAGTTTTATGCTGAAGCTTTCTTT. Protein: CASSFSQFYAEAFF.

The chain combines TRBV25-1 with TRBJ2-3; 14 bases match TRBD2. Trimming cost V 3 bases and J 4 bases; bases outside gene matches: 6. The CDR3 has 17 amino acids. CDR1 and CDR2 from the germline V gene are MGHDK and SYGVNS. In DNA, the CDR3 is TGTGCCAGCAGTGATGGGACTAGCGGGAGAGGGGCAGATACGCAGTATTTT. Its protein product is CASSDGTSGRGADTQYF.

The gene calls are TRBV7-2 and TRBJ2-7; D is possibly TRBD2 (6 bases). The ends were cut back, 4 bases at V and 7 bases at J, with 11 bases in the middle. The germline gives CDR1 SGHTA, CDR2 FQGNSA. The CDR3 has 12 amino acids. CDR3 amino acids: CASSWDGGEQYF. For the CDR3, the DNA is TGTGCCAGCAGCTGGGACGGGGGAGAGCAGTACTTC.

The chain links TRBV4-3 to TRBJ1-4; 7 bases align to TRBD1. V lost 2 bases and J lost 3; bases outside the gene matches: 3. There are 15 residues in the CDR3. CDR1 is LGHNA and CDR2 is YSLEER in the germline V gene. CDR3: CASSQSGGPNEKLFF. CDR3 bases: TGCGCCAGCAGCCAATCAGGGGGACCTAATGAAAAACTGTTTTTT.

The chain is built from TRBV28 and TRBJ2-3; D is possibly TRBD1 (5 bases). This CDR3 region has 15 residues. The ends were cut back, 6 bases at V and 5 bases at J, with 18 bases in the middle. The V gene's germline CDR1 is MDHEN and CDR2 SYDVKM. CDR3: CASSATQGIGDTQYF. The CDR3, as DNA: TGTGCCAGCAGCGCAACCCAGGGTATTGGAGATACGCAGTATTTT.

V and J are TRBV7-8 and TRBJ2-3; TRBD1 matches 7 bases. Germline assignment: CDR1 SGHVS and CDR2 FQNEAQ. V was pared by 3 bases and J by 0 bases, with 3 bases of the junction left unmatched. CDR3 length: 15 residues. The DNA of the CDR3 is TGTGCCAGCAGCTTCAAGGGACAGAGCACAGATACGCAGTATTTT. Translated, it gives CASSFKGQSTDTQYF.

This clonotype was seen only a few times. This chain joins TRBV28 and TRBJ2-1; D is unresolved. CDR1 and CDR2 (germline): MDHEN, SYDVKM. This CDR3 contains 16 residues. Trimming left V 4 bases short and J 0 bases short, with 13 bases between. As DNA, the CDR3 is TGTGCCAGCAGTTCCTTTGGACCCAGCTCCTACAATGAGCAGTTCTTC. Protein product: CASSSFGPSSYNEQFF.

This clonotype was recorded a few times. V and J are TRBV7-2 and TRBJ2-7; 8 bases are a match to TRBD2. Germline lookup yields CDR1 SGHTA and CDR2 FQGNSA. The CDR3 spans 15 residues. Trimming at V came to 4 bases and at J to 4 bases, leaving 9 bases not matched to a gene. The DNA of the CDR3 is TGTGCCAGCAGCTCCTCGGGCGGGAGGTCTTACGAGCAGTACTTC. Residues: CASSSSGGRSYEQYF.

The chain's CDR3 is CASSPGRRGRSFF. The DNA for the CDR3 is TGTGCCAGCAGCCCAGGACGGAGAGGTCGTTCGTTCTTC. This chain connects TRBV7-2 to TRBJ2-1; D is ambiguous. The CDR3 has 13 amino acids. V gave up 5 bases and J gave up 15 bases, with 20 bases separating them. The germline gives CDR1 SGHTA, CDR2 FQGNSA.

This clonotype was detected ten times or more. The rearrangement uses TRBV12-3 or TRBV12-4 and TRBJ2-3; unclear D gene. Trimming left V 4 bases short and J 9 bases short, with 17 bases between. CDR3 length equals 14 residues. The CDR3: CASSYPTPVRTQYF. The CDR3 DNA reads TGTGCCAGCAGTTATCCTACCCCCGTTAGAACGCAGTATTTT.

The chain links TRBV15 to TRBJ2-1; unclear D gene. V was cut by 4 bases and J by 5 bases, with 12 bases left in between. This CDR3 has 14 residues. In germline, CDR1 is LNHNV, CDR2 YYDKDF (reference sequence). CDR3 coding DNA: TGTGCCACCAGCAACCTCCAGATAGACAATGAGCAGTTCTTC. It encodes CATSNLQIDNEQFF.

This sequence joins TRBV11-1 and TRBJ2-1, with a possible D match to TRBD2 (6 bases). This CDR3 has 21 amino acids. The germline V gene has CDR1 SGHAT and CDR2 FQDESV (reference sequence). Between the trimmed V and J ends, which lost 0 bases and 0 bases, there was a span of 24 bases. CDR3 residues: CASSLAGSPGLRISSYNEQFF. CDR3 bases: TGTGCCAGCAGCTTAGCCGGTTCACCGGGACTGCGGATTAGCTCCTACAATGAGCAGTTCTTC.

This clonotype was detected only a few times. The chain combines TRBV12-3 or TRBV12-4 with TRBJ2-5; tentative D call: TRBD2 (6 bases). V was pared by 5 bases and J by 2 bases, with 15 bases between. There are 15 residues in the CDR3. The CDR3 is CASSGDGSGQETQYF. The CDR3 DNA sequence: TGTGCCAGCAGTGGGGATGGTAGCGGACAAGAGACCCAGTACTTC.

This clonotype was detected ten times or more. In nucleotides, the CDR3 is TGCAGTGCTAGAGAAACAGGGGTCCGCACAGATACGCAGTATTTT. As protein: CSARETGVRTDTQYF. The chain recombines TRBV20-1 with TRBJ2-3; 7 bases fit TRBD1. From germline, CDR1 is DFQATT and CDR2 SNEGSKA (reference sequence). The CDR3 runs 15 residues. J was trimmed by 1 base and V by 0 bases; bases with no gene match: 4.

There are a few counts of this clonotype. In nucleotides, the CDR3 is TGTGCCAGCAGCTCCTCCAGGGACCAAGAGACCCAGTACTTC. Its translation is CASSSSRDQETQYF. The chain recombines TRBV7-9 with TRBJ2-5, with D perhaps matching TRBD1 (5 bases). The CDR3 has 14 residues. The germline CDR1 and CDR2 sequences are SEHNR and FQNEAQ (reference sequence). V was cut by 4 bases and J by 0 bases, with 9 bases left in between. The entire variable domain, with the rest obtained from reference TRBV7-9 and TRBJ2-5, is as follows: DTGVSQNPRHKITKRGQNVTFRCDPISEHNRLYWYRQTLGQGPEFLTYFQNEAQLEKSRLLSDRFSAERPKGSFSTLEIQRTEQGDSAMYLCASSSSRDQETQYFGPGTRLLVL.

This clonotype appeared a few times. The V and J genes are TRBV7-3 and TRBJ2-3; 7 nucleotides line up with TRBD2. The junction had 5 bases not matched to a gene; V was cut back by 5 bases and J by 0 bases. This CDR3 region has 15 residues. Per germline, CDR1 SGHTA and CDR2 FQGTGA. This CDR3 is CASSLTSESTDTQYF. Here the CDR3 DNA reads TGTGCCAGCAGCCTTACTAGCGAGAGCACAGATACGCAGTATTTT.

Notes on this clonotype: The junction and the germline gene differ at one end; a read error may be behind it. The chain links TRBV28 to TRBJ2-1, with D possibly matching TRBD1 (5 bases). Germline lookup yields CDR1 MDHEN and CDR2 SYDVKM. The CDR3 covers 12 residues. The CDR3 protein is CASRGLDNKQFF. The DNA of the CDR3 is TGTGCCAGCAGGGGATTGGACAATAAGCAGTTCTTC.

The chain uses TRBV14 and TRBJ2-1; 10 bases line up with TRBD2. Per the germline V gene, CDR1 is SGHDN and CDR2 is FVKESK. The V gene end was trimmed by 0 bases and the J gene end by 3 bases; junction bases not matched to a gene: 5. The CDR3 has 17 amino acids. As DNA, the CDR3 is TGTGCCAGCAGCCAAGATTTCGGACTAGCGGTCTACAATGAGCAGTTCTTC. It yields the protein CASSQDFGLAVYNEQFF.

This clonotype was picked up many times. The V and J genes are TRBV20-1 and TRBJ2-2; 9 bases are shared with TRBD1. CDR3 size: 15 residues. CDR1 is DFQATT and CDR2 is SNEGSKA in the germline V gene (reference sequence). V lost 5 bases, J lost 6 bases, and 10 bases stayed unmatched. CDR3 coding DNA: TGCAGTGCTCCCCGTCCCGGGACAGGGTCCGGGGAGCTGTTTTTT. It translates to CSAPRPGTGSGELFF.

This chain's CDR3 is CASSPGRLQETQYF. The CDR3 DNA reads TGTGCCAGCAGCCCGGGACGGCTACAAGAGACCCAGTACTTC. V and J are TRBV11-1 and TRBJ2-5; D assignment may be TRBD1 or TRBD2 (5 bases each). The CDR3 has 14 amino acids. V was trimmed by 5 bases and J by 2 bases, leaving 12 bases between them. CDR1 is SGHAT and CDR2 is FQDESV in the germline V gene (reference sequence).

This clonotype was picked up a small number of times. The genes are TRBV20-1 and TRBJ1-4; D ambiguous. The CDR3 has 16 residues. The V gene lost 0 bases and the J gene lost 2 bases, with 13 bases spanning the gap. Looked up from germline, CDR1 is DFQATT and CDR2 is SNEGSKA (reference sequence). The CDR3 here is CSARDLMRTTNEKLFF. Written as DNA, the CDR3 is TGCAGTGCTAGAGACCTAATGAGGACCACTAATGAAAAACTGTTTTTT.

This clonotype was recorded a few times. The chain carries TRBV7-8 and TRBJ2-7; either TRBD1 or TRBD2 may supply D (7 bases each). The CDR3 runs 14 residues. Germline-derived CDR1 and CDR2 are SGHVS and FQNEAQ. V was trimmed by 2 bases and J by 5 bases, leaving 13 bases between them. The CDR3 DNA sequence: TGTGCCAGCAGCTTACTTTCAGGGGGGGACGAGCAGTACTTC. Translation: CASSLLSGGDEQYF.

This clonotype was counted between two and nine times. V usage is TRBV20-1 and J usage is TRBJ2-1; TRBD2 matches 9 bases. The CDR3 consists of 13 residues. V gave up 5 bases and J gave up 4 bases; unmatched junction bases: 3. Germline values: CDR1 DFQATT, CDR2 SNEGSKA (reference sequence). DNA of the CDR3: TGCAGTGCTCAGCGGGAGGCTTACAATGAGCAGTTCTTC. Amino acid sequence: CSAQREAYNEQFF.

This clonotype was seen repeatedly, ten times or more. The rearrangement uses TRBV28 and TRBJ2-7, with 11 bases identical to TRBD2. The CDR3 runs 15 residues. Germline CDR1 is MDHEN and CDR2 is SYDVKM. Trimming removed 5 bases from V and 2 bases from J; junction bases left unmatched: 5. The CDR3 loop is CASSGLAGGAYEQYF. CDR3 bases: TGTGCCAGCAGTGGGTTAGCGGGAGGGGCCTACGAGCAGTACTTC.

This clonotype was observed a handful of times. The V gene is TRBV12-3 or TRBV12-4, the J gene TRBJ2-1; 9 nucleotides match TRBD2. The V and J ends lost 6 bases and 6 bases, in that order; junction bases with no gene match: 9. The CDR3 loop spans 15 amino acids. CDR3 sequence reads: CASRLTGTSRNEQFF. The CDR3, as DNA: TGTGCCAGCAGGCTTACCGGGACTAGCCGCAATGAGCAGTTCTTC.

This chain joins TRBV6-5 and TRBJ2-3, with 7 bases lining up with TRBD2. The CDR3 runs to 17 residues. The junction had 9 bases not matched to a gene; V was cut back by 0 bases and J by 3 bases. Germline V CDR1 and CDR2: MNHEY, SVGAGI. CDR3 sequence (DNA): TGTGCCAGCAGTTACTCGCCAGCAGGCGGGGGAACAGATACGCAGTATTTT. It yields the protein CASSYSPAGGGTDTQYF.